Described below is a single TCR beta chain sequence and its context. The sample belongs to a study of control samples from healthy donors and cancer patients. This table comes from immunoSEQ multiplex PCR, and its TCRdb copy is limited to in-frame clones, with some not included. The sample carries around 30,000 clones, under 95% recorded once. Germline V gene data show CDR1 as SGHDT and CDR2 as YYEEEE. The germline V and J ends were trimmed by 4 bases and 4 bases, with 12 bases remaining between them. The CDR3 extends over 14 amino acids. The V gene is TRBV5-6, the J gene TRBJ1-5, with a possible D match to TRBD1 (5 bases). Sample: PBMCs. The sequence was collected from a man aged 40-55 years with colorectal cancer. The chain's CDR3 is CASSPGTANQPQHF. For the CDR3, the DNA is TGTGCCAGCAGCCCCGGGACCGCGAATCAGCCCCAGCATTTT.